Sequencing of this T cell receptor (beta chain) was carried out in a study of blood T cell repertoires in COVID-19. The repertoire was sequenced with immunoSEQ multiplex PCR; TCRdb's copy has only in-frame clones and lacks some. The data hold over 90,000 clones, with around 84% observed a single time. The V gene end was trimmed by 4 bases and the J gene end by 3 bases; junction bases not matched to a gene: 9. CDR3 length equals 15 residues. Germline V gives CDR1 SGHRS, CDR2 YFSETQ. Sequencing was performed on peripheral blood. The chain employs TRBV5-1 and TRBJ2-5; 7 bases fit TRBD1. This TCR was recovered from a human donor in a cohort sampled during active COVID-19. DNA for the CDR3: TGCGCCAGCAGCCACAGGGACAGTGTAAAAGAGACCCAGTACTTC. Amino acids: CASSHRDSVKETQYF.